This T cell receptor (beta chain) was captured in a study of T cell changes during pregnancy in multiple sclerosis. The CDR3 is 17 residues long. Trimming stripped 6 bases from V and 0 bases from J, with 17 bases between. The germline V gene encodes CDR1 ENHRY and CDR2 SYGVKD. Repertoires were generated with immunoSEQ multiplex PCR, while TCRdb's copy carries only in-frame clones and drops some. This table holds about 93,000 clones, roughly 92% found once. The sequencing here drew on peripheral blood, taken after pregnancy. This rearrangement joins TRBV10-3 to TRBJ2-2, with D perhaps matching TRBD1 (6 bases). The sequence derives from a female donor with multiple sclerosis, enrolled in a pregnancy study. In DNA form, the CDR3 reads TGTGCCATCAGCACACCTACAGGGAAGCCGAACACCGGGGAGCTGTTTTTT. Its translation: CAISTPTGKPNTGELFF.